This T cell receptor beta chain was sequenced during a study of breast tumors, draining lymph nodes, adjacent tissues. In its sample, this clonotype was seen a few times. Axillary draining lymph nodes of breast cancer patients supplied the node samples. Germline CDR1 and CDR2: SEHNR and FQNEAQ (reference sequence). Trimming shortened V by 1 base and J by 5 bases, and 14 bases separated the two germline ends. This CDR3 comprises 15 residues. One entry per CDR3 protein, called by TCRdb with MiXCR from the multiplex PCR reads. The sample has around 230,000 distinct CDR3 sequences, 32% seen once. The source is a female donor with breast cancer. Some clones in this sample may be carry-over from other donors' samples. The V call is TRBV7-9, the J call TRBJ1-1; D unresolved. Sequencing was performed on axillary lymph node tissue. The CDR3 DNA reads TGTGCCAGCAGCTTAGTGCCAATATCAGGAACTGAAGCTTTCTTT. This gives the protein CASSLVPISGTEAFF. The full variable domain, completed using reference TRBV7-9 and TRBJ1-1, is DTGVSQNPRHKITKRGQNVTFRCDPISEHNRLYWYRQTLGQGPEFLTYFQNEAQLEKSRLLSDRFSAERPKGSFSTLEIQRTEQGDSAMYLCASSLVPISGTEAFFGQGTRLTVV.